The next 12 T cell receptor beta chains were all read from a single sample in a study of PD-1 blockade in classical Hodgkin lymphoma. The data were produced by immunoSEQ multiplex PCR, yet TCRdb's version contains in-frame clones alone and is incomplete. The sample includes 16,000 or so clones, approximately 85% of them seen just once. As for time point: newly diagnosed, previously untreated cHL patient sample. Sequenced sample: peripheral blood mononuclear cells (PBMCs). These receptors were taken from a human donor with classical Hodgkin lymphoma.

The rearrangement uses TRBV15 and TRBJ1-4; no clear D gene. The ends were cut back, 3 bases at V and 8 bases at J, with 13 bases in the middle. The CDR3 has 14 amino acids. Germline assignment: CDR1 LNHNV and CDR2 YYDKDF (reference sequence). CDR3 in amino acids: CATSSSALREKLFF. For the CDR3, the DNA is TGTGCCACCAGCAGTAGCGCCCTCCGGGAAAAACTGTTTTTT. The full variable domain, rest sourced from reference TRBV15 and TRBJ1-4, is DAMVIQNPRYQVTQFGKPVTLSCSQTLNHNVMYWYQQKSSQAPKLLFHYYDKDFNNEADTPDNFQSRRPNTSFCFLDIRSPGLGDTAMYLCATSSSALREKLFFGSGTQLSVL.

This chain uses TRBV7-7 with TRBJ1-4; a possible D gene is TRBD1 (5 bases). Germline V lookup: CDR1 SSHAT, CDR2 FNYEAQ (reference sequence). The ends were cut back, 5 bases at V and 8 bases at J, with 21 bases in the middle. This CDR3 is 16 amino acids long. The CDR3 sequence: CASSPIGVGRVEKLFF. Written as DNA, the CDR3 is TGTGCCAGCAGCCCGATCGGGGTGGGCAGGGTCGAAAAACTGTTTTTT.

The chain has TRBV6-5 and TRBJ1-2; D might be TRBD1 (6 bases). Per the germline V gene, CDR1 is MNHEY and CDR2 is SVGAGI. This CDR3 has 13 residues. V lost 2 bases, J lost 6 bases, and 10 bases lay in between. CDR3 region: CASSYARGNGYTF. CDR3 sequence (DNA): TGTGCCAGCAGTTACGCGAGGGGGAATGGCTACACCTTC.

The gene calls are TRBV29-1 and TRBJ2-5; D remains ambiguous. The CDR3 loop spans 12 amino acids. V lost 4 bases to trimming and J lost 5 bases, with 11 bases between them. CDR1 SQVTM and CDR2 ANQGSEA come from the germline V gene. CDR3 sequence reads: CSVVQVRETQYF. DNA of the CDR3: TGCAGCGTTGTGCAGGTGAGGGAGACCCAGTACTTC. The variable domain in full, with the rest retrieved from reference TRBV29-1 and TRBJ2-5, is SAVISQKPSRDICQRGTSLTIQCQVDSQVTMMFWYRQQPGQSLTLIATANQGSEATYESGFVIDKFPISRPNLTFSTLTVSNMSPEDSSIYLCSVVQVRETQYFGPGTRLLVL.

This clone has a single count. The chain uses TRBV6-5 and TRBJ2-7; D not resolved. Deletions cut 5 bases from V and 2 bases from J, with 13 bases between. Germline values: CDR1 MNHEY, CDR2 SVGAGI. The CDR3 has 14 amino acids. As DNA, the CDR3 is TGTGCCAGCAGTGAACAACTGGGCGCCTACGAGCAGTACTTC. This translates into CASSEQLGAYEQYF.

The chain employs TRBV7-9 and TRBJ2-7; TRBD2 matches 7 bases. The CDR3 is made up of 16 amino acids. Germline V lookup: CDR1 SEHNR, CDR2 FQNEAQ (reference sequence). V shed 5 bases and J 0 bases; nucleotides not matched to a gene: 10. CDR3 bases: TGTGCCAGCAGCCATGCTCAAGGCGGGAGCTCCTACGAGCAGTACTTC. Translation: CASSHAQGGSSYEQYF.

The rearrangement links TRBV5-1 to TRBJ1-3; a weak D match, TRBD1 (6 bases). With 4 bases removed from V and 0 bases from J, the gap between germline ends came to 23 bases. Germline CDR1 SGHRS, CDR2 YFSETQ. This CDR3 is 19 amino acids long. The CDR3 reads CASSQTTLPGHISGNTIYF. The CDR3 DNA reads as TGCGCCAGCAGCCAGACGACGTTACCGGGACATATCTCTGGAAACACCATATATTTT.

The chain links TRBV18 to TRBJ1-2, with D uncertain. Trimming cost V 2 bases and J 1 base, with 5 bases left between them. The germline V gene encodes CDR1 KGHSH and CDR2 LQKENI. This CDR3 has 13 residues. The CDR3 loop reads CASSPDGNYGYTF. The CDR3 region has the DNA TGTGCCAGCTCACCAGACGGTAACTATGGCTACACCTTC.

This clone was counted a single time. This sequence joins TRBV28 and TRBJ2-5; TRBD2 aligns across 7 bases. Germline-derived CDR1 and CDR2 are MDHEN and SYDVKM. The CDR3 is 16 residues long. The trim removed 2 bases at V and 1 base at J, leaving 7 bases unmatched. CDR3 loop: CASSLPTGGVQETQYF. DNA for the CDR3: TGTGCCAGCAGTTTACCAACGGGAGGAGTCCAAGAGACCCAGTACTTC.

The chain joins TRBV7-9 to TRBJ1-3; weak D call: TRBD1 (5 bases). The CDR3 contains 13 residues. V lost 4 bases and J lost 5, with 9 bases in between. Germline V gene lookup returns CDR1 SEHNR and CDR2 FQNEAQ (reference sequence). The CDR3 is CASSYGTRNTIYF. The CDR3 region has the DNA TGTGCCAGCAGCTACGGGACGAGAAACACCATATATTTT.

The gene calls are TRBV19 and TRBJ2-3; the D gene is possibly TRBD1 (5 bases). The CDR3 runs 12 residues. V lost 3 bases and J lost 7, with 8 bases in between. The germline gives CDR1 LNHDA, CDR2 SQIVND (reference sequence). The CDR3 spells CASSMGPYTQYF. CDR3 coding DNA: TGTGCCAGTAGTATGGGGCCCTATACGCAGTATTTT.

This chain links TRBV27 with TRBJ2-7, with 10 bases aligning to TRBD1. V shed 4 bases and J 1 base; nucleotides not matched to a gene: 13. Germline CDR1 MNHEY, CDR2 SMNVEV (reference sequence). The CDR3 is 18 residues long. DNA for the CDR3: TGTGCCAGCAGTTCGGGTTTAACTAGACAGGGGGCTTCCTACGAGCAGTACTTC. Amino acid sequence: CASSSGLTRQGASYEQYF.